These 21 T cell receptor beta chains share one sample of origin, sequenced in a study of blood T cell repertoires in COVID-19. Sequenced by immunoSEQ multiplex PCR; TCRdb stores in-frame clones only, minus some. The table has about 80,000 clones, over 75% seen once. Source material: peripheral blood. The source is a human donor in a cohort sampled during active COVID-19.

CDR3 bases: TGTGCCAGCAGCCTCTCAACAGGGGACACCGGGGAGCTGTTTTTT. Residues: CASSLSTGDTGELFF. The chain links TRBV5-5 to TRBJ2-2, with 7 bases aligning to TRBD1. V trimming: 4 bases; J trimming: 3 bases; junction bases outside the gene matches: 6. Looked up from germline, CDR1 is SGHKS and CDR2 is YYEKEE (reference sequence). There are 15 residues in the CDR3.

The chain recombines TRBV6-5 with TRBJ2-1, with 12 bases identical to TRBD2. The CDR3 sequence is 13 residues long. Looked up from germline, CDR1 is MNHEY and CDR2 is SVGAGI. Trimming removed 10 bases from V and 9 bases from J; junction bases left unmatched: 7. CDR3 in DNA: TGTGCCATCGGGACTAGCGGGTCCGTTGAGCAGTTCTTC. Its translation is CAIGTSGSVEQFF.

The chain combines TRBV4-1 with TRBJ1-5, with D uncertain. CDR1 MGHRA and CDR2 YSYEKL come from the germline V gene. This CDR3 is 17 amino acids long. The V end was cut by 3 bases, the J end by 2 bases, with 17 bases between. The CDR3 nucleotides are TGCGCCAGCAGCCACTCAGCGTCCCCATATGGCAATCAGCCCCAGCATTTT. The encoded protein is CASSHSASPYGNQPQHF.

The chain combines TRBV24-1 with TRBJ1-1; D possibly corresponds to TRBD1 (5 bases). Germline V gene data show CDR1 as KGHDR and CDR2 as SFDVKD. The CDR3 has 15 amino acids. V was clipped by 3 bases and J by 1 base, with 11 bases between them. CDR3 nucleotides: TGTGCCACCAGTGATCGAGGACACTGGAACACTGAAGCTTTCTTT. Encoded protein: CATSDRGHWNTEAFF.

This clone was seen a few times. The chain carries TRBV19 and TRBJ1-5, with D hard to call. Per the germline V gene, CDR1 is LNHDA and CDR2 is SQIVND (reference sequence). This CDR3 region has 15 residues. With 5 bases removed from V and 2 bases from J, the gap between germline ends came to 13 bases. The CDR3 protein is CASSGISGGNQPQHF. Written as DNA, the CDR3 is TGTGCCAGTAGTGGAATAAGCGGGGGCAATCAGCCCCAGCATTTT.

The chain carries TRBV4-1 and TRBJ2-4, with 12 bases matching TRBD2. The J segment lost 0 bases and the V segment lost 1 base, leaving 10 bases of the junction unmatched. The CDR3 runs 20 residues. The germline V gene has CDR1 MGHRA and CDR2 YSYEKL. The CDR3 nucleotides are TGCGCCAGCAGCCAAGGACTAGCGGGGGACCTCCTTCTAGCCAAAAACATTCAGTACTTC. Translating it yields CASSQGLAGDLLLAKNIQYF.

This chain connects TRBV30 to TRBJ2-7; D is undetermined. Trimming removed 4 bases at V and 3 bases at J, with 7 bases between. The CDR3 runs to 11 residues. Germline V gene lookup returns CDR1 GTSNPN and CDR2 SVGIG (reference sequence). The CDR3 sequence is CAWKLRYEQYF. The CDR3 DNA sequence: TGTGCCTGGAAACTTCGCTACGAGCAGTACTTC.

V gene TRBV12-3 or TRBV12-4 combines with J gene TRBJ2-7; D is ambiguous. Trimming left V 3 bases short and J 2 bases short, with 5 bases between. This CDR3 contains 12 residues. CDR3 nucleotides: TGTGCCAGCAGTTTCGCGACCTACGAGCAGTACTTC. This gives the protein CASSFATYEQYF.

The chain combines TRBV14 with TRBJ2-7; TRBD2 might be the D (5 bases). The CDR3 consists of 16 residues. The ends were cut back, 0 bases at V and 5 bases at J, with 17 bases in the middle. CDR1 is SGHDN, CDR2 FVKESK, per germline. CDR3 nucleotide sequence: TGTGCCAGCAGCCAAGATCGCGTGCCCATCGGGAACGAGCAGTACTTC. Translation gives CASSQDRVPIGNEQYF.

The V and J genes are TRBV5-5 and TRBJ2-6, with TRBD2 matching over 14 bases. Germline V gives CDR1 SGHKS, CDR2 YYEKEE (reference sequence). V shed 3 bases and J 2 bases; nucleotides not matched to a gene: 7. This CDR3 comprises 19 residues. CDR3 in amino acids: CASSSGTSGRLTGANVLTF. The CDR3 DNA reads TGTGCCAGCAGCTCCGGGACTAGCGGGAGATTGACTGGGGCCAACGTCCTGACTTTC. Full variable domain (rest looked up from reference TRBV5-5 and TRBJ2-6): DAGVTQSPTHLIKTRGQQVTLRCSPISGHKSVSWYQQVLGQGPQFIFQYYEKEERGRGNFPDRFSARQFPNYSSELNVNALLLGDSALYLCASSSGTSGRLTGANVLTFGAGSRLTVL.

The rearrangement links TRBV3-1 (or the pseudogene TRBV3-2) to TRBJ2-5, with 8 nucleotides matching TRBD2. CDR1 and CDR2 from the germline V gene are LGHDT and YNNKEL (reference sequence). V was clipped by 1 base and J by 6 bases; unmatched bases: 13. The CDR3 totals 17 residues. CDR3 sequence (DNA): TGTGCCAGCAGCCAAGGGGATTCCGGGGGGGCTAGGCAGACCCAGTACTTC. Translating gives CASSQGDSGGARQTQYF.

This clone has a single count. The rearrangement joins TRBV2 to TRBJ1-5; D not certain. V lost 6 bases to trimming and J lost 4 bases, with 10 bases between them. This CDR3 is built from 13 residues. Germline V lookup: CDR1 SNHLY, CDR2 FYNNEI. The CDR3 bases are TGTGCCAGCAGAGGGAGAGAGAATCAGCCCCAGCATTTT. It yields the protein CASRGRENQPQHF.

V usage is TRBV29-1 and J usage is TRBJ1-2, with 7 bases aligning to TRBD1. Germline trimming cut 7 bases from V and 9 bases from J; bases unmatched to any gene: 8. The CDR3 spans 11 residues. Germline loops: CDR1 SQVTM, CDR2 ANQGSEA. CDR3 in DNA: TGCAGCGCCTTTCTCAGGGGGAGCTACACCTTC. Amino acids: CSAFLRGSYTF.

The chain combines TRBV3-1 (or the pseudogene TRBV3-2) with TRBJ2-5, with TRBD2 identical over 7 bases. Germline assignment: CDR1 LGHDT and CDR2 YNNKEL (reference sequence). The V and J ends lost 6 bases and 7 bases, in that order; junction bases with no gene match: 17. The CDR3 is made up of 16 amino acids. The CDR3 DNA reads as TGTGCCAGCAGTCCTTCAGGATTCCGGGGGGAAGGGACCCAGTACTTC. Amino acids: CASSPSGFRGEGTQYF.

With regard to this clone: A junction end diverges from the germline sequence, so it may reflect a read error. The CDR3 spells CASSLNEGRPVF. The CDR3 DNA is TGTGCCAGCAGTTTGAACGAGGGTCGCCCCGTCTTC. This rearrangement joins TRBV12-3 or TRBV12-4 to TRBJ2-7; D is possibly TRBD2 (5 bases). This CDR3 comprises 12 residues.

V and J are TRBV6-5 and TRBJ1-6; D ambiguous. The CDR3 consists of 16 residues. Trimming cost V 0 bases and J 3 bases, with 9 bases left between them. Germline CDR1 reads MNHEY; CDR2 reads SVGAGI. The CDR3 nucleotides are TGTGCCAGCAGTTACTCGGCACGACTCTATAATTCACCCCTCCACTTT. Amino acids: CASSYSARLYNSPLHF.

V and J are TRBV19 and TRBJ1-6; D gene unclear. Trimming took 3 bases from V and 6 from J, leaving 12 bases between them. Germline-derived CDR1 and CDR2 are LNHDA and SQIVND (reference sequence). The CDR3 is made up of 15 amino acids. CDR3 in amino acids: CASSIAAASNSPLHF. DNA for the CDR3: TGTGCCAGTAGTATCGCGGCAGCGTCTAATTCACCCCTCCACTTT.

This clone was detected once. This chain links TRBV10-3 with TRBJ1-5; 9 nucleotides line up with TRBD1. Losses at the gene ends were 5 bases for V and 4 bases for J; bases not matched to a gene: 6. The CDR3 extends over 15 amino acids. The germline gives CDR1 ENHRY, CDR2 SYGVKD. CDR3 sequence: CAISRDRAGNQPQHF. In DNA, the CDR3 is TGTGCCATCAGTCGGGACAGGGCTGGGAATCAGCCCCAGCATTTT.

The V and J genes are TRBV5-4 and TRBJ2-5, with 14 bases identical to TRBD2. Looked up from germline, CDR1 is SGHNT and CDR2 is YYREEE (reference sequence). J gave up 1 base and V 4 bases, and 12 bases lay outside the gene matches. This CDR3 contains 19 residues. The CDR3 is CASSNGLAGGGGFQETQYF. As DNA, the CDR3 is TGTGCCAGCAGCAACGGACTAGCGGGAGGCGGGGGTTTCCAAGAGACCCAGTACTTC.

The DNA of the CDR3 is TGTGCCGGACTCCCTAGCGGTATATACGAGCAGTACTTC. Translated: CAGLPSGIYEQYF. V and J are TRBV30 and TRBJ2-7; 7 bases fit TRBD2. The CDR3 spans 13 residues. The V segment lost 8 bases and the J segment 4 bases; nucleotides outside the gene matches: 11. Germline V gene lookup returns CDR1 GTSNPN and CDR2 SVGIG (reference sequence).

The V call is TRBV6-1, the J call TRBJ2-7, with 8 bases fitting TRBD1. The CDR3 is made up of 18 amino acids. The junction had 15 bases not matched to a gene; V was cut back by 4 bases and J by 1 base. Germline CDR1 MNHNS, CDR2 SASEGT. This chain's CDR3 is CASSAYYTDRGSSYEQYF. CDR3 nucleotide sequence: TGTGCCAGCAGTGCCTATTATACTGACAGGGGAAGTTCCTACGAGCAGTACTTC.